The 2 T cell receptor beta chains reported below all come from one sample, sequenced in a study of shared clonotypes between healthy human individuals. Clones were sequenced by immunoSEQ multiplex PCR, and TCRdb holds only the in-frame ones, with some missing. The repertoire has 1.6 million or so clones, 95% to 97% of them found once; the top ten carry approximately 1.2%. The sample taken for sequencing was naive CD4+ T cells sorted from blood. Subset noted: CD45RA+ positively selected. The receptors were sampled from a man younger than 40 in good health.

The chain combines TRBV6-1 with TRBJ2-5; 8 nucleotides agree with TRBD2. CDR1 and CDR2 from the germline V gene are MNHNS and SASEGT. V lost 2 bases and J lost 7; bases outside the gene matches: 6. The CDR3 has 14 amino acids. The CDR3 here is CASSETSGGGTQYF. Here the CDR3 DNA reads TGTGCCAGCAGTGAAACTAGCGGAGGGGGGACCCAGTACTTC.

Regarding this clone: Distinct nucleotide sequences in the sample also encode this CDR3. CDR3 sequence: CASSVGQGRETQYF. The CDR3 DNA reads TGTGCCAGCAGCGTAGGTCAGGGAAGGGAGACCCAGTACTTC. The J gene is TRBJ2-5, the V gene TRBV9; D is possibly TRBD1 (5 bases). V lost 0 bases to trimming and J lost 5 bases, with 11 bases between them. The germline gives CDR1 SGDLS, CDR2 YYNGEE. This CDR3 region has 14 residues.